This T cell receptor beta chain derives from a study of blood T cell repertoires in COVID-19. Study details: There were acute and convalescent COVID-19 samples, and they came from the United States, Italy and Spain.

Original data processing: How many nucleated cells were present was estimated from reference gene primer amplification. Profiling relied on immunoSEQ multiplex PCR, and the TCRdb table lists in-frame clones only, not all of them. V and J calls and clone size are those listed in that table; D and trimming were worked out from the DNA. Counted here are 350,000 to 400,000 clones, 80% to 90% occurring once; the ten biggest clones make up about 1%. This clone has a single count. Germline assignment: CDR1 MNHEY and CDR2 SVGAGI. V lost 0 bases to trimming and J lost 5 bases; unmatched junction nucleotides: 1. The CDR3 length is 14 residues. Participant age was about 18 to 100 years, and participants resided in roughly 25 US areas. Participants were placed into cohorts based on the clinical history they reported.

This TCR came from a man between 18 and 29 years old who had recovered from COVID-19. The sequenced sample was PBMCs or T cells enriched from blood (not recorded which). The J gene is TRBJ1-5, the V gene TRBV6-5; 7 nucleotides line up with TRBD1. The CDR3 spells CASSYSGGYQPQHF. CDR3 DNA sequence: TGTGCCAGCAGTTACTCAGGGGGCTATCAGCCCCAGCATTTT.